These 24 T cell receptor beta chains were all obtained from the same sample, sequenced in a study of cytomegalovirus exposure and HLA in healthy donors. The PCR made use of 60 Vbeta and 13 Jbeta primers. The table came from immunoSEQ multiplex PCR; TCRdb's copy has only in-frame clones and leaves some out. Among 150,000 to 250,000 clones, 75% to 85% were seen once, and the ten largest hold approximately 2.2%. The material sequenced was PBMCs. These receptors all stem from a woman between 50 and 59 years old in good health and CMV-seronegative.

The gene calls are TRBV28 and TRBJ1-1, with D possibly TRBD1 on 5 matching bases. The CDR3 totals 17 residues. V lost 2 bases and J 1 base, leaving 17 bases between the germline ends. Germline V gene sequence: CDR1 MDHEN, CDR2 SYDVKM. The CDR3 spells CASSLVLRVWKNTEAFF. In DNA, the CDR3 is TGTGCCAGCAGTTTAGTCCTCAGGGTTTGGAAGAACACTGAAGCTTTCTTT.

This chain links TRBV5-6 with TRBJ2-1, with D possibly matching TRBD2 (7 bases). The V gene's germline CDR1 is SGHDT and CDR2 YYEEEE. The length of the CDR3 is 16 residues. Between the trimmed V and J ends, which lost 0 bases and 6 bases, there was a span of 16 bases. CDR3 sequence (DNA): TGTGCCAGCAGCTTGGACGGGGGGCCCCCCTCCAATGAGCAGTTCTTC. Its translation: CASSLDGGPPSNEQFF.

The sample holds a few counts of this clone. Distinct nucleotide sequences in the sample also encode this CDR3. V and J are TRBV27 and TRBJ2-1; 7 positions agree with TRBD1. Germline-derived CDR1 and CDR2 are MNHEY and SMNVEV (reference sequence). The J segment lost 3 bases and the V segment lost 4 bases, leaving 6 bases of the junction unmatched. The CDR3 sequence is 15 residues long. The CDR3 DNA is TGTGCCAGCAGTTCCCGACAGGGCAACTACAATGAGCAGTTCTTC. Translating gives CASSSRQGNYNEQFF.

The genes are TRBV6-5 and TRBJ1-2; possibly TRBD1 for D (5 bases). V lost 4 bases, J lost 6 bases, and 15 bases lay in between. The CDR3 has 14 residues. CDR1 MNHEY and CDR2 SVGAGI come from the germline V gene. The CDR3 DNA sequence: TGTGCCAGCAGTTTCCAATTTGGGGCGGATGGCTACACCTTC. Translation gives CASSFQFGADGYTF.

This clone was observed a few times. The CDR3 loop reads CAWSLSGGTNEKLFF. The CDR3 coding sequence is TGTGCCTGGAGTCTGTCGGGGGGTACTAATGAAAAACTGTTTTTT. The chain employs TRBV30 and TRBJ1-4; a weak D match, TRBD1 (5 bases). V shed 2 bases and J shed 2 bases, with 12 bases lying between them. Germline V lookup: CDR1 GTSNPN, CDR2 SVGIG (reference sequence). The CDR3 has 15 amino acids.

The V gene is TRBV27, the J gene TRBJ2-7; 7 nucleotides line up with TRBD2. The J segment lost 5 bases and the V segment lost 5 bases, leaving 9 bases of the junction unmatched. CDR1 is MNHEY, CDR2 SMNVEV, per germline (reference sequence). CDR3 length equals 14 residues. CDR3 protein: CASSRGGSLDEQYF. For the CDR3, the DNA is TGTGCCAGCAGTCGTGGCGGGAGTCTCGACGAGCAGTACTTC.

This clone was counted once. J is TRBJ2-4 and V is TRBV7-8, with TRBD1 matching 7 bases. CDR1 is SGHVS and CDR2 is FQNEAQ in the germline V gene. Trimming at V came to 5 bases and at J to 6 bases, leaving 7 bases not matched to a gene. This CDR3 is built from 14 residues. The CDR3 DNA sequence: TGTGCCAGCAGCCCGACAGGGAACCCAAACATTCAGTACTTC. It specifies CASSPTGNPNIQYF.

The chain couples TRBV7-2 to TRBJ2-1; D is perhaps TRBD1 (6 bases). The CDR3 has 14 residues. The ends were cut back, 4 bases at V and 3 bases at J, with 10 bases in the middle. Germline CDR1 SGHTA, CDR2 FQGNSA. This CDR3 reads CASSSGQFYNEQFF. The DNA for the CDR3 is TGTGCCAGCAGCTCCGGACAGTTCTACAATGAGCAGTTCTTC. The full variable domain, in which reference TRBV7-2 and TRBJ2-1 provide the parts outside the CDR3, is GAGVSQSPSNKVTEKGKDVELRCDPISGHTALYWYRQSLGQGLEFLIYFQGNSAPDKSGLPSDRFSAERTGGSVSTLTIQRTQQEDSAVYLCASSSGQFYNEQFFGPGTRLTVL.

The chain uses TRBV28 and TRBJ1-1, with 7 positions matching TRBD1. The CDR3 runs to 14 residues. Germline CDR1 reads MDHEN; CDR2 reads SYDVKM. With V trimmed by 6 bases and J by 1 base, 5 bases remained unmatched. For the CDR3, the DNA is TGTGCCAGCAGGGACGACAGGGCGAACACTGAAGCTTTCTTT. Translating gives CASRDDRANTEAFF.

CDR3 sequence reads: CASGDTGSYNEQFF. In DNA form, the CDR3 reads TGTGCCAGTGGCGATACGGGGTCGTACAATGAGCAGTTCTTC. V and J are TRBV19 and TRBJ2-1; TRBD2 might be the D (5 bases). Per germline, CDR1 LNHDA and CDR2 SQIVND (reference sequence). This CDR3 spans 14 amino acids. The V gene lost 8 bases and the J gene lost 4 bases, with 15 bases spanning the gap.

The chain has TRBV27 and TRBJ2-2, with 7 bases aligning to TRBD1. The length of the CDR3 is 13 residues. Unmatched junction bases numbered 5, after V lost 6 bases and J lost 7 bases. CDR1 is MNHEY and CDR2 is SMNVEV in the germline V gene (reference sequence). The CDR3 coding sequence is TGTGCCAGCAGAAGGACAGGAGGCGGGGAGCTGTTTTTT. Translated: CASRRTGGGELFF.

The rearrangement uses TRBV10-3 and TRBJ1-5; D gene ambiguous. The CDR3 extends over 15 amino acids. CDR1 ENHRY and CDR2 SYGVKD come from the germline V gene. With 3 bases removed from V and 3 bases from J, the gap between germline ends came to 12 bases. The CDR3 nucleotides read TGTGCCATCAGTGAATCGGGGTTGGACAATCAGCCCCAGCATTTT. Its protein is CAISESGLDNQPQHF.

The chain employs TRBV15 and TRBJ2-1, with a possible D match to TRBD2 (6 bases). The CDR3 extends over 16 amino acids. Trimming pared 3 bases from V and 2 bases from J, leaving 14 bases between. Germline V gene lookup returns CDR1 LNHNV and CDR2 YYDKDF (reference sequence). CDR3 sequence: CATSREPGLAYNEQFF. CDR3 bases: TGTGCCACCAGCAGGGAACCGGGACTGGCCTACAATGAGCAGTTCTTC. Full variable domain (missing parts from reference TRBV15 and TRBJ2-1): DAMVIQNPRYQVTQFGKPVTLSCSQTLNHNVMYWYQQKSSQAPKLLFHYYDKDFNNEADTPDNFQSRRPNTSFCFLDIRSPGLGDTAMYLCATSREPGLAYNEQFFGPGTRLTVL.

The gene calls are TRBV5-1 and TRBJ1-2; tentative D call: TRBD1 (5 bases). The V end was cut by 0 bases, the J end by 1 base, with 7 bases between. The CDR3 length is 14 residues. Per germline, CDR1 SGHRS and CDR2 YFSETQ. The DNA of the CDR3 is TGCGCCAGCAGCTTGGGGGGCCTTAACTATGGCTACACCTTC. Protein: CASSLGGLNYGYTF.

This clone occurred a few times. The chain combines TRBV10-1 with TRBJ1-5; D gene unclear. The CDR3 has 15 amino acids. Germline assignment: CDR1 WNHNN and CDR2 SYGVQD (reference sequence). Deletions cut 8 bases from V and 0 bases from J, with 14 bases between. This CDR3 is CASFEADSSNQPQHF. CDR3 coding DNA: TGCGCCAGCTTTGAGGCGGATAGTAGCAATCAGCCCCAGCATTTT.

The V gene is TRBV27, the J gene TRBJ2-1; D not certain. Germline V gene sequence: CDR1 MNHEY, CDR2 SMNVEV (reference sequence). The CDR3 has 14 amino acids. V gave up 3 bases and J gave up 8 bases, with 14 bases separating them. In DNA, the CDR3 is TGTGCCAGCAGTTTCCATTTCGGCGGTGATGAGCAGTTCTTC. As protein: CASSFHFGGDEQFF.

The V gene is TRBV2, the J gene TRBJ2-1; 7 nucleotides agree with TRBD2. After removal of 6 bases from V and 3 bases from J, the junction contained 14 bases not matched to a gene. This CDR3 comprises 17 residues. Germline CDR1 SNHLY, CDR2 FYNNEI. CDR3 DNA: TGTGCCAGCAGGATCTCCCCGGGAGGAGGGGACTACAATGAGCAGTTCTTC. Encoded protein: CASRISPGGGDYNEQFF.

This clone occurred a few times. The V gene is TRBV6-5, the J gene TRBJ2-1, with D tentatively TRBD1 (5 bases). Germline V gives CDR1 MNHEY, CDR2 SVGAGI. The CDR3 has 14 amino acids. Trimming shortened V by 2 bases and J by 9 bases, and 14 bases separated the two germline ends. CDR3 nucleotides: TGTGCCAGCAGTTACGCGCCTCGTCAGGGTGAGCAGTTCTTC. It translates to CASSYAPRQGEQFF.

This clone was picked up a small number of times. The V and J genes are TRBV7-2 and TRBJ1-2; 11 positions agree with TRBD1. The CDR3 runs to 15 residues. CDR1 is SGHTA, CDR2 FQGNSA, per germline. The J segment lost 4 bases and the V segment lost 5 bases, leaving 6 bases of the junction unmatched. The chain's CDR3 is CASSPDRGRRYGYTF. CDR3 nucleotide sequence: TGTGCCAGCAGCCCGGACAGGGGGCGCCGCTATGGCTACACCTTC. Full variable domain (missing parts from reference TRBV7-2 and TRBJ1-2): GAGVSQSPSNKVTEKGKDVELRCDPISGHTALYWYRQSLGQGLEFLIYFQGNSAPDKSGLPSDRFSAERTGGSVSTLTIQRTQQEDSAVYLCASSPDRGRRYGYTFGSGTRLTVV.

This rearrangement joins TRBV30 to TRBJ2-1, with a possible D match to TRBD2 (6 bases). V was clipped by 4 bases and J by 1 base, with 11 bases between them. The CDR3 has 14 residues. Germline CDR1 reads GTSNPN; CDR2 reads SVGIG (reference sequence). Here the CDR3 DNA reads TGTGCCTGGAAGCGGGCTCGGTCCTACAATGAGCAGTTCTTC. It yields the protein CAWKRARSYNEQFF. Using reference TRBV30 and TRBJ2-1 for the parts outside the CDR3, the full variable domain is SQTIHQWPATLVQPVGSPLSLECTVEGTSNPNLYWYRQAAGRGLQLLFYSVGIGQISSEVPQNLSASRPQDRQFILSSKKLLLSDSGFYLCAWKRARSYNEQFFGPGTRLTVL.

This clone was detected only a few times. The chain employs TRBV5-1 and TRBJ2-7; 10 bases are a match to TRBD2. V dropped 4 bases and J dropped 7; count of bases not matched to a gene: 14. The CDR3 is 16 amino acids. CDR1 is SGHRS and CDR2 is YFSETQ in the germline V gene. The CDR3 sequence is CASSGGGTSAITEQYF. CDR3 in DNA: TGCGCCAGCAGCGGGGGCGGGACTAGCGCTATCACGGAGCAGTACTTC.

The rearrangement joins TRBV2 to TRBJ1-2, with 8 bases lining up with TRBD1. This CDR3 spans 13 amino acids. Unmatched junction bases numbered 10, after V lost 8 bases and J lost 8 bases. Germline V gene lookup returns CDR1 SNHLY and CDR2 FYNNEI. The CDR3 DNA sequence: TGTGCCAGCGGCGTGCAGGGGGCGGGGGGCTACACCTTC. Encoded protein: CASGVQGAGGYTF.

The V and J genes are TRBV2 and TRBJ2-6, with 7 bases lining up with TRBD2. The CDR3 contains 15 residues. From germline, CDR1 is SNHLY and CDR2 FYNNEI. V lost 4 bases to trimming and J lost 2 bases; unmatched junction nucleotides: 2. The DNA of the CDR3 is TGTGCCAGCAGTGTGGGGGGGACTGGGGCCAACGTCCTGACTTTC. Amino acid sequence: CASSVGGTGANVLTF.

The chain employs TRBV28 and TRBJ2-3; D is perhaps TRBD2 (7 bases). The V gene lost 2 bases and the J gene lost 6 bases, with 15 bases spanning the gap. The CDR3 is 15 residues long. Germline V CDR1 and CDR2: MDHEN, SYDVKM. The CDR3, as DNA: TGTGCCAGCAGTTTAGGGGGGGCCAAGGGTGATACGCAGTATTTT. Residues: CASSLGGAKGDTQYF.